This TCR beta chain was sequenced during a study of cytomegalovirus exposure and HLA in healthy donors. General study findings and limits: Immune exposure information available was restricted to CMV serostatus.

This clone turned up a few times. Its cognate antigen is unknown. The length of the CDR3 is 13 residues. Germline CDR1 reads MRHNA; CDR2 reads SNTAGT. V was pared by 4 bases and J by 8 bases, with 9 bases between. In the PCR, 60 Vbeta and 13 Jbeta primers were used. In the original analysis: As a later analysis found, there were roughly 80 million unique TCR beta chains, of which 8.5 million to 13 million were shared. Sequencing was performed with immunoSEQ multiplex PCR; in TCRdb, only in-frame clones are kept and a portion is missing. For V, J and clone size, that table is used; D and trimming come from the DNA. The top ten clones hold approximately 6% of a sample with some 88,000 clones, roughly 63% of them seen once.

This chain uses TRBV6-4 with TRBJ1-6, with no clear D. The source material was PBMCs. The receptor's source is a woman aged 25 to 45 in good health and CMV-seronegative. The CDR3 nucleotides read TGTGCCAGCAGTGGCGGCGGGGATTCACCCCTCCACTTT. It translates to CASSGGGDSPLHF.